These 30 T cell receptor beta chains came from one sample sequenced in a study of tissue T cells after allogeneic stem cell transplantation. The assay was immunoSEQ multiplex PCR, and TCRdb's table has in-frame clones only and misses some. The sample shows several thousand clones, about 47% of them seen only once. Time point specified: mouse harvest day 7 after allogeneic transplant. Each mouse received 10^7 T-cell-depleted marrow cells plus 10^6 splenic CD5+ T cells by tail vein. Sequencing used lymph node tissue. All receptors derive from a female BALB/c mouse given C57BL/6 T cells with graft-versus-host disease after an allogeneic hematopoietic cell transplant.

This clone came up a few times. Gene names follow the mouse nomenclature. Read sequence stops 1 residue before the CDR3 end, and the germline J gene provides the missing end. The chain has TRBV3 and TRBJ2-4; D remains unclear. Trimming shortened V by 1 base and J by 3 bases, and 5 bases separated the two germline ends. CDR3 length: 13 residues. CDR1 is SNHLY, CDR2 FYNGKV, per germline (reference sequence). The part of the CDR3 DNA that was read is TGTGCCAGCAGCTTAGGGGCCCAAAACACCTTGTAC. Amino acids: CASSLGAQNTLY. The whole CDR3 is CASSLGAQNTLYF.

Worth noting for this clone: Genes and germline come from the mouse. The read halts 1 residue ahead of the CDR3 end, with the missing end drawn from the germline J gene. The chain couples TRBV26 to TRBJ2-5; TRBD1 agrees at 7 bases. There are 14 residues in the CDR3. Germline values: CDR1 KGHPV, CDR2 FQNQEV (reference sequence). V was pared by 4 bases and J by 6 bases, with 7 bases of the junction left unmatched. The chain's CDR3 is CASSPRQGRDTQYF. The CDR3 DNA, read in part, is TGTGCCAGCAGTCCTCGACAGGGACGGGACACCCAGTAC.

To note about this clone: Any gene name here is a mouse gene name. The CDR3 is cut off 1 residue early in the read; its end comes from the germline J gene. The rearrangement joins TRBV26 to TRBJ1-2; 8 bases fit TRBD1. Unmatched junction bases numbered 2, after V lost 3 bases and J lost 2 bases. CDR1 is KGHPV, CDR2 FQNQEV, per germline (reference sequence). The length of the CDR3 is 14 residues. The chain's CDR3 is CASSLWTGNSDYTF. Partial CDR3 DNA: TGTGCCAGCAGTCTCTGGACAGGGAACTCCGACTACACC. The whole variable domain, remainder taken from reference TRBV26 and TRBJ1-2, is NSKVIQTPRYLVKGQGQKAKMRCIPEKGHPVVFWYQQNKNNEFKFLINFQNQEVLQQIDMTEKRFSAECPSNSPCSLEIQSSEAGDSALYLCASSLWTGNSDYTFGSGTRLLVI.

On this clone itself: Any gene name here is a mouse gene name. Read sequence stops 1 residue before the CDR3 end, and the germline J gene provides the missing end. Other DNA sequences within the sample encode an identical CDR3. The rearrangement links TRBV26 to TRBJ1-4, with TRBD1 as a possible D gene (6 bases). Germline V gene lookup returns CDR1 KGHPV and CDR2 FQNQEV (reference sequence). The CDR3 runs to 13 residues. Deletions cut 4 bases from V and 5 bases from J, with 8 bases between. CDR3 in amino acids: CASSPTGNERLFF. Partial CDR3 DNA: TGTGCCAGCAGTCCAACAGGGAACGAAAGATTATTT.

Note on this clone: The gene names here belong to mouse. The CDR3 end is not reached by the read, which stops 1 residue before it; the germline J gene fills it in. The genes are TRBV1 and TRBJ1-5, with 11 nucleotides matching TRBD1. Germline V gene lookup returns CDR1 NSQYPW and CDR2 LRSPGD (reference sequence). This CDR3 is 16 amino acids long. V lost 3 bases and J lost 1; bases outside the gene matches: 2. CDR3 protein: CTCSARDRGNNQAPLF. The sequenced CDR3 bases are TGCACCTGCAGTGCTCGGGACAGGGGGAACAACCAGGCTCCGCTT.

A word on this clone: Gene names denote mouse genes. The read ends 1 residue early relative to the CDR3; the germline J gene fills the gap. The V gene is TRBV26, the J gene TRBJ1-4, with 8 nucleotides matching TRBD1. The CDR3 loop spans 13 amino acids. Losses at the gene ends were 6 bases for V and 7 bases for J; bases not matched to a gene: 4. CDR1 KGHPV and CDR2 FQNQEV come from the germline V gene (reference sequence). CDR3 DNA, as far as it was read: TGTGCCAGCAGGTATACAGGGGGCGAAAGATTATTT. This encodes CASRYTGGERLF. The entire CDR3 protein is CASRYTGGERLFF.

A word on this clone: Each gene name is a mouse one. The read ends 1 residue shy of where the CDR3 ends; the end is completed using the germline J gene. This chain links TRBV12-1 with TRBJ2-1; tentatively, D is TRBD2 (6 bases). Trimming took 4 bases from V and 0 from J, leaving 12 bases between them. CDR1 SGHSN and CDR2 HYEKVE come from the germline V gene. The CDR3 contains 15 residues. CDR3 in amino acids: CASSLYWVNYAEQFF. The sequenced CDR3 bases are TGTGCCAGCTCCCTTTACTGGGTTAACTATGCTGAGCAGTTC.

This clone was detected a few times. Each gene name is a mouse one. The read ends 1 residue early relative to the CDR3; the germline J gene fills the gap. V is TRBV16 and J is TRBJ1-1; 11 bases are shared with TRBD1. Germline V lookup: CDR1 SGHSA, CDR2 FRNQAP. J was trimmed by 2 bases and V by 5 bases; bases with no gene match: 4. The CDR3 consists of 15 residues. CDR3 sequence: CASSPRTGGNTEVFF. The sequenced CDR3 bases are TGTGCAAGCAGCCCGAGGACAGGGGGCAACACAGAAGTCTTC.

This clone occurred once. Gene names and germline match the mouse. The CDR3 end lies 1 residue beyond the end of the read and is filled in from the germline J gene. The chain combines TRBV4 with TRBJ1-3; D unclear. Germline CDR1 reads LGHDT; CDR2 reads YNNKQL (reference sequence). This CDR3 has 14 amino acids. The ends were cut back, 5 bases at V and 0 bases at J, with 8 bases in the middle. CDR3 in amino acids: CASSRGRSGNTLYF. Incomplete CDR3 DNA: TGTGCCAGCAGCCGAGGGCGTTCTGGAAATACGCTCTAT. Based on the CDR3 plus reference TRBV4 and TRBJ1-3, the full variable domain is ETAVFQTPNYHVTQVGNEVSFNCKQTLGHDTMYWYKQDSKKLLKIMFSYNNKQLIVNETVPRRFSPQSSDKAHLNLRIKSVEPEDSAVYLCASSRGRSGNTLYFGEGSRLIVV.

As regards this clone: The gene names given are mouse names. The read is 1 residue too short to cover the CDR3 end, so that end is filled in from the germline J gene. The rearrangement links TRBV26 to TRBJ2-3; a possible D gene is TRBD1 (6 bases). Trimming took off 6 bases at V and 1 base at J, with 8 bases between the two ends. The CDR3 is 13 residues long. CDR1 is KGHPV, CDR2 FQNQEV, per germline (reference sequence). Incomplete CDR3 DNA: TGTGCCAGCAGACAGGGAGGTGCAGAAACGCTGTAT. The encoded protein is CASRQGGAETLY. The full CDR3 protein is CASRQGGAETLYF. Full variable domain (rest looked up from reference TRBV26 and TRBJ2-3): NSKVIQTPRYLVKGQGQKAKMRCIPEKGHPVVFWYQQNKNNEFKFLINFQNQEVLQQIDMTEKRFSAECPSNSPCSLEIQSSEAGDSALYLCASRQGGAETLYFGSGTRLTVL.

Notes on this clone: All gene names here are mouse names. The CDR3 end falls 1 residue outside the read, so it is completed with the germline J gene. The rearrangement uses TRBV19 and TRBJ2-4; possibly TRBD2 for D (5 bases). The ends were cut back, 2 bases at V and 0 bases at J, with 7 bases in the middle. The germline V gene encodes CDR1 FNHDT and CDR2 SITEND (reference sequence). The CDR3 loop spans 14 amino acids. This CDR3 reads CASSILGSQNTLYF. The sequenced CDR3 bases are TGTGCCAGCAGTATTCTGGGTAGTCAAAACACCTTGTAC.

As regards this clone: The genes are named according to mouse. The CDR3 end lies 1 residue beyond the end of the read and is filled in from the germline J gene. The V call is TRBV26, the J call TRBJ2-7; weak D call: TRBD1 (6 bases). CDR1 is KGHPV and CDR2 is FQNQEV in the germline V gene (reference sequence). The CDR3 length is 13 residues. Trimming removed 0 bases from V and 4 bases from J, with 7 bases in between. CDR3 in amino acids: CASSLSGQYEQYF. Incomplete CDR3 DNA: TGTGCCAGCAGTCTGTCGGGACAATATGAACAGTAC.

About this clone: Any gene name here is a mouse gene name. The missing CDR3 end, 1 residue past where the read stops, is filled in from the germline J gene. V is TRBV3 and J is TRBJ2-4, with a possible D match to TRBD2 (6 bases). Germline lookup yields CDR1 SNHLY and CDR2 FYNGKV (reference sequence). Trimming cost V 4 bases and J 0 bases, with 8 bases left between them. The CDR3 has 14 residues. The CDR3 sequence is CASSSWGSQNTLYF. The DNA read from the CDR3 is TGTGCCAGCAGCTCCTGGGGTAGTCAAAACACCTTGTAC. The whole variable domain, remainder taken from reference TRBV3 and TRBJ2-4, is GPKVLQIPSHQIIDMGQMVTLNCDPVSNHLYFYWYKQILGQQMEFLVNFYNGKVMEKSKLFKDQFSVERPDGSYFTLKIQPTALEDSAVYFCASSSWGSQNTLYFGAGTRLSVL.

There are a few counts of this clone. Gene labels here are mouse ones. The read comes to an end 1 residue before the CDR3 does, leaving the germline J gene to fill in the end. V is TRBV26 and J is TRBJ1-2; D is unclear. Germline V lookup: CDR1 KGHPV, CDR2 FQNQEV (reference sequence). The V end was cut by 6 bases, the J end by 1 base, with 3 bases between. The CDR3 is made up of 11 amino acids. CDR3 DNA, as far as it was read: TGTGCCAGCAGCCAAAACTCCGACTACACC. Protein product: CASSQNSDYT. The full CDR3 protein is CASSQNSDYTF.

Points on this clone: The genes and germline here are from mouse. The read ends 1 residue shy of where the CDR3 ends; the end is completed using the germline J gene. This chain connects TRBV23 to TRBJ2-3; whether TRBD2, the table's D call, matches the DNA was not checked. The CDR3 is made up of 15 amino acids. In germline, CDR1 is KGHTA, CDR2 FQNQQP. The DNA read from the CDR3 is TGCTCCAGCAGTCCACTGGGGGCTAGTGCAGAAACGCTGTAT. Translating it yields CSSSPLGASAETLY. The CDR3 in full is CSSSPLGASAETLYF.

This clone was seen only a few times. Gene names are the mouse ones. Coverage ceases 1 residue before the CDR3 finishes, and the germline J gene fills in the end. J is TRBJ2-5 and V is TRBV26; a weak D match, TRBD1 (5 bases). The germline V and J ends were trimmed by 2 bases and 3 bases, with 6 bases remaining between them. The CDR3 runs to 13 residues. Looked up from germline, CDR1 is KGHPV and CDR2 is FQNQEV (reference sequence). The CDR3 loop reads CASSLGQQDTQYF. The CDR3 DNA, read in part, is TGTGCCAGCAGTCTGGGACAACAAGACACCCAGTAC. The full variable domain, completed using reference TRBV26 and TRBJ2-5, is NSKVIQTPRYLVKGQGQKAKMRCIPEKGHPVVFWYQQNKNNEFKFLINFQNQEVLQQIDMTEKRFSAECPSNSPCSLEIQSSEAGDSALYLCASSLGQQDTQYFGPGTRLLVL.

Remarks on this clone: Genes and germline are mouse. The missing CDR3 end, 1 residue past where the read stops, is filled in from the germline J gene. This rearrangement joins TRBV29 to TRBJ1-3; 9 nucleotides match TRBD1. CDR3 length equals 16 residues. Germline loops: CDR1 MSHET, CDR2 SYDVDS. The J segment lost 0 bases and the V segment lost 2 bases, leaving 2 bases of the junction unmatched. CDR3 in amino acids: CASSLTDRGSGNTLYF. The sequenced CDR3 bases are TGTGCTAGCAGTTTAACGGACAGGGGTTCTGGAAATACGCTCTAT.

A word on this clone: All gene names here are mouse names. The CDR3 is cut off 1 residue early in the read; its end comes from the germline J gene. The V and J genes are TRBV12-1 and TRBJ2-2; 10 bases fit TRBD2. V was clipped by 0 bases and J by 1 base; unmatched bases: 4. The germline V gene encodes CDR1 SGHSN and CDR2 HYEKVE. The CDR3 is 17 residues long. The CDR3 reads CASSLDWGVLNTGQLYF. The part of the CDR3 DNA that was read is TGTGCCAGCTCTCTCGACTGGGGGGTCCTAAACACCGGGCAGCTCTAC. The variable domain in full, completed from reference TRBV12-1 and TRBJ2-2, reads DSGVVQSPRHIIKEKGGRSVLTCIPISGHSNVVWYQQTLGKELKFLIQHYEKVERDKGFLPSRFSVQQFDDYHSEMNMSALELEDSAMYFCASSLDWGVLNTGQLYFGEGSKLTVL.

A note on this clone: Here the gene names and germline are mouse. The read stops 1 residue short of the end of the CDR3; the missing end is completed from the germline J gene. The chain joins TRBV13-1 to TRBJ2-1; 8 nucleotides agree with TRBD2. With 6 bases clipped from V and 8 bases from J, the junction kept 7 bases outside the gene matches. This CDR3 spans 13 amino acids. From germline, CDR1 is NSHNY and CDR2 SYGAGN. CDR3 in amino acids: CASTAGGTTEQFF. Partial CDR3 DNA: TGTGCCAGCACGGCTGGGGGGACGACTGAGCAGTTC.

On this clone itself: The germline and genes are mouse ones. The observed sequence ends 1 residue before the CDR3 terminus, with the missing tail filled in from the germline J gene. This chain uses TRBV19 with TRBJ2-7; TRBD2 matches at 9 bases. The germline gives CDR1 FNHDT, CDR2 SITEND (reference sequence). CDR3 length equals 13 residues. The V gene end was trimmed by 6 bases and the J gene end by 3 bases; junction bases not matched to a gene: 4. The CDR3 region is CASIRDWVYEQYF. The DNA read from the CDR3 is TGTGCCAGCATCCGGGACTGGGTCTATGAACAGTAC.

This clone was recorded only once. Gene names follow the mouse nomenclature. The sequence runs out 1 residue before the end of the CDR3; the remainder is reconstructed from the germline J gene. This chain joins TRBV12-2 and TRBJ2-5; 12 nucleotides align to TRBD2. This CDR3 has 16 amino acids. Germline V gives CDR1 SGHLS, CDR2 HYDKME. V trimming: 3 bases; J trimming: 5 bases; junction bases outside the gene matches: 8. CDR3 DNA (partial): TGTGCCAGCTCTTTGACTGGGGGGGCGCATAGAGACACCCAGTAC. This translates into CASSLTGGAHRDTQY. The whole CDR3 reads CASSLTGGAHRDTQYF.

This clone was found a few times. The genes and germline here are from mouse. The missing CDR3 end, 1 residue past where the read stops, is filled in from the germline J gene. V gene TRBV3 combines with J gene TRBJ2-4; D call uncertain. This CDR3 contains 13 residues. Deletions cut 1 base from V and 5 bases from J, with 7 bases between. Germline V gene data show CDR1 as SNHLY and CDR2 as FYNGKV (reference sequence). The CDR3 region is CASSLGGRNTLYF. CDR3 bases read: TGTGCCAGCAGCTTAGGGGGAAGAAACACCTTGTAC.

This clone came up a few times. Genes and germline are mouse. The read falls 1 residue short of the CDR3 end, and the missing part is taken from the germline J gene. J is TRBJ2-3 and V is TRBV23; TRBD2 is the table's D call, not checked against the DNA. CDR3 length equals 16 residues. CDR1 is KGHTA and CDR2 is FQNQQP in the germline V gene. The CDR3: CSSSQSRLGGAETLYF. CDR3 bases read: TGCTCCAGCAGTCAATCGAGGCTGGGGGGTGCAGAAACGCTGTAT.

Comments on this clone: Each gene name is a mouse one. The CDR3 goes on 1 residue after the read ends, and that part is filled in from the germline J gene. The rearrangement links TRBV3 to TRBJ2-5, with 10 bases identical to TRBD2. V trimming: 1 base; J trimming: 8 bases; junction bases outside the gene matches: 6. Germline CDR1 is SNHLY and CDR2 is FYNGKV (reference sequence). The CDR3 consists of 15 residues. This CDR3 is CASSLDGLGVGTQYF. The CDR3 bases that were read are TGTGCCAGCAGCTTAGATGGACTGGGGGTTGGCACCCAGTAC.

About this clone: The gene names given are mouse names. From the germline J gene comes the end of the CDR3, since the read stops 1 residue before it. The V gene is TRBV16, the J gene TRBJ2-7; 9 positions match TRBD2. The V and J ends lost 1 base and 7 bases, in that order; junction bases with no gene match: 5. Germline lookup yields CDR1 SGHSA and CDR2 FRNQAP. This CDR3 is 14 amino acids long. This CDR3 is CASSLVGGRREQYF. The sequenced part of the CDR3 DNA is TGTGCAAGCAGCTTAGTGGGGGGGCGGCGGGAACAGTAC.

In the case of this clone: Gene labels here are mouse ones. The read halts 1 residue ahead of the CDR3 end, with the missing end drawn from the germline J gene. The J gene is TRBJ2-4, the V gene TRBV13-3; 7 bases map to TRBD1. The germline V gene has CDR1 NNHDY and CDR2 SYVADS. The CDR3 runs to 13 residues. Trimming removed 1 base from V and 5 bases from J; junction bases left unmatched: 1. The covered CDR3 bases are TGTGCCAGCAGTGATTGGGACAGAAACACCTTGTAC. Its translation is CASSDWDRNTLY. The complete CDR3 reads CASSDWDRNTLYF.

This clone was seen only a few times. Gene names are mouse gene names. The CDR3 reads CASSLTGGAWDTQYF. Incomplete CDR3 DNA: TGTGCCAGCAGCCTTACTGGGGGGGCTTGGGACACCCAGTAC. J is TRBJ2-5 and V is TRBV14, with 11 bases that match TRBD2. The DNA ends 1 residue before the CDR3 does, and the rest of the CDR3 is filled in from the germline J gene. The CDR3 has 15 amino acids. Germline V gene sequence: CDR1 SGHDT, CDR2 FRDEAV. J was trimmed by 6 bases and V by 5 bases; bases with no gene match: 8. Variable domain in full (rest from reference TRBV14 and TRBJ2-5): EAGVTQSPRYAVLQEGQAVSFWCDPISGHDTLYWYQQPRDQGPQLLVYFRDEAVIDNSQLPSDRFSAVRPKGTNSTLKIQSAKQGDTATYLCASSLTGGAWDTQYFGPGTRLLVL.

As regards this clone: Gene and germline names: mouse. The missing CDR3 end, 1 residue past where the read stops, is filled in from the germline J gene. The chain employs TRBV23 and TRBJ1-3. Germline V gene data show CDR1 as KGHTA and CDR2 as FQNQQP. This CDR3 is built from 15 residues. CDR3 DNA (partial): TGCTCCAGCAGTCACAAACCAAATTCTGGAAATACGCTCTAT. Its translation is CSSSHKPNSGNTLY. The CDR3 in full is CSSSHKPNSGNTLYF.

The table lists this clone with a count of one. The genes and germline here are from mouse. The CDR3 end lies 1 residue beyond the end of the read and is filled in from the germline J gene. The chain employs TRBV16 and TRBJ2-7, with TRBD1 matching over 8 bases. In germline, CDR1 is SGHSA, CDR2 FRNQAP. Losses at the gene ends were 5 bases for V and 7 bases for J; bases not matched to a gene: 7. There are 13 residues in the CDR3. CDR3 DNA, as far as it was read: TGTGCAAGCAGCACCCAGGGGGCCGGGGAACAGTAC. Translated, it gives CASSTQGAGEQY. The complete CDR3 reads CASSTQGAGEQYF.

Concerning this clone itself: Any gene name here is a mouse gene name. CDR3 bases read: TGTGCCAGCAGTCTGGGGACAGGGGACGTCTTC. Amino acids: CASSLGTGDVF. The entire CDR3 protein is CASSLGTGDVFF. V is TRBV26 and J is TRBJ1-1, with 10 bases identical to TRBD1. The sequenced fragment ends 1 residue before the CDR3 boundary, so the rest is inferred from the germline J gene. The J segment lost 11 bases and the V segment lost 2 bases, leaving 2 bases of the junction unmatched. The CDR3 sequence is 12 residues long. Per germline, CDR1 KGHPV and CDR2 FQNQEV (reference sequence).